This T cell receptor beta chain was recovered during a study of T cell clonotyping in hematopoietic cell transplantation. Assay used: immunoSEQ multiplex PCR; TCRdb lists only in-frame clones, some missing. Altogether about 4,200 clones are present, 76% being singletons, with the ten largest covering roughly 34%. The table lists this clone with a few counts. This clonotype was sampled from a male patient between 50 and 60 years old who had an allogeneic stem cell transplant from an unrelated donor, so the T cells may come from the graft donor. Some clones in this sample may be carry-over from other donors' samples. Source: peripheral blood mononuclear cells, taken 100 days after allogeneic stem cell transplant.

In nucleotides, the CDR3 is TGTGCCAGCAGCAAGACAGGGGCCGGGGAGCTGTTTTTT. Its protein is CASSKTGAGELFF. The gene calls are TRBV7-7 and TRBJ2-2; TRBD1 matches at 8 bases. Trimming at V came to 5 bases and at J to 6 bases, leaving 2 bases not matched to a gene. Germline CDR1 reads SSHAT; CDR2 reads FNYEAQ (reference sequence). CDR3 length equals 13 residues.